The entry below describes one T cell receptor (beta chain). At one end the junction does not follow the germline gene, possibly because of a read error. It was patients with CD8+CD57+ cell expansion by flow cytometry who were chosen for sequencing. Looked up from germline, CDR1 is ENHRY and CDR2 is SYGVKD. CDR3 size: 13 residues. The sample comes from a study of CD8+CD57+ T cells in acquired aplastic anemia. Researchers used genomic DNA as the template to profile TCR beta VDJ and CDR3. Via MiXCR, TCRdb re-called the reads, giving one row per CDR3 protein. Of 400,000 to 600,000 distinct CDR3 sequences listed, more than 25% are singletons.

This chain uses TRBV10-3 with TRBJ1-2; possibly TRBD1 for D (6 bases). What was sequenced was sorted CD4+, CD8+, or CD8+CD57+ T cells (not recorded which) from PBMCs. The receptor was isolated from a human donor with aplastic anemia. The chain's CDR3 is CAVSKQGIVGYTF. The CDR3 region has the DNA TGTGCCGTCAGCAAGCAGGGGATTGTGGGCTACACCTTC.